A selection of T cell receptor beta chains follows, all from one sample in a study of blood T cells in healthy people across ages. One entry per CDR3 protein, called by TCRdb with MiXCR from the 5' RACE reads. Seen here are 550,000 to 600,000 distinct CDR3 sequences, 25% to 30% observed once, and the top ten hold roughly 18%. Input material: blood. These receptors originate from a woman in her seventies in good health. CDR3s include the opening cysteine and the closing phenylalanine or tryptophan. A D gene is named only where the DNA matches it firmly. Clone sizes are given selectively: once, few, many, or a class where the clone is expanded.

v_call	d_call	clone_size	j_call	cdr3_nt	cdr3_aa
TRBV20-1	TRBD1	few	TRBJ2-3	TGCAGTGTCCTAGGGACAGGGGGCGGTTTGGCAGATACGCAGTATTTT	CSVLGTGGGLADTQYF
TRBV6-6	.	once	TRBJ2-1	TGTGCCAGCAGTCACTCGAAGGGGGGCTTGAGCTCCTACAATGAGCAGTTCTTC	CASSHSKGGLSSYNEQFF
TRBV18	TRBD2	.	TRBJ2-5	TGTGCCAGCTCACCCCGGACTAGCGGGGATTCCCAAGAGACCCAGTACTTC	CASSPRTSGDSQETQYF
TRBV20-1	.	few	TRBJ2-7	TGCAGTGCTAGAAAGAAAAGCTCCTACGAGCAGTACTTC	CSARKKSSYEQYF
TRBV2	.	.	TRBJ2-1	TGTGCCAGCAGCGAGGGGAGGTCCCACAATGAGCAGTTCTTC	CASSEGRSHNEQFF
TRBV7-8	.	.	TRBJ2-3	TGTGCCAGCAGCTTAGCCCCGGGACACGGCACAGATACGCAGTATTTT	CASSLAPGHGTDTQYF
TRBV7-2	.	few	TRBJ1-5	TGTGCCAGCAGCTTACGGGGAGGGGGACAGCCCCAGCATTTT	CASSLRGGGQPQHF
TRBV21-1	.	.	TRBJ2-5	TGTGCCAGCAGCAAAGCCAGTCCGGGACAGGGTCTTCAAGAGACCCAGTACTTC	CASSKASPGQGLQETQYF
TRBV4-3	.	few	TRBJ1-2	TGCGCCAGCAGCCAGGACAGCGCGAGGGGAGGCTATGGCTACACCTTC	CASSQDSARGGYGYTF
TRBV11-2	TRBD1	.	TRBJ2-3	TGTGCCAGCAGTCGACAGGGGCCTAGCACAGATACGCAGTATTTT	CASSRQGPSTDTQYF
TRBV6-1	.	.	TRBJ2-5	TGTGCCAGCACCCAAGGGGTCCAGTTCGGGCGAGAGACCCAGTACTTC	CASTQGVQFGRETQYF
TRBV3-1	.	.	TRBJ1-4	TGTGCCAGCAGCCAAGACCAACAGCGACTTGCAACTAATGAAAAACTGTTTTTT	CASSQDQQRLATNEKLFF
TRBV20-1	.	.	TRBJ2-5	TGCAGTGCGGGGAATTCGGACGCGGAGACCCAGTACTTC	CSAGNSDAETQYF
TRBV7-2	.	.	TRBJ2-7	TGTGCCAGCAGCTTAATCCCCAGTGGGGTGACCCCCTACGAGCAGTACTTC	CASSLIPSGVTPYEQYF
TRBV7-2	.	.	TRBJ1-2	TGTGCCAGCAGCTTGGCCGGGACAAGTAACTATGGCTACACCTTC	CASSLAGTSNYGYTF
TRBV29-1	.	.	TRBJ2-5	TGCAGCGTTGAAGGCCTGGAGGGGACGTACTTC	CSVEGLEGTYF
TRBV27	.	few	TRBJ1-2	TGTGCCAGCAGTCCACGGTGGGCTAACTATGGCTACACCTTC	CASSPRWANYGYTF
TRBV20-1	TRBD2	.	TRBJ2-1	TGCAGTGCTAGCCTAGCGGGGGGATTCTACAATGAGCAGTTCTTC	CSASLAGGFYNEQFF
TRBV3-1	.	many	TRBJ1-5	TGTGCCAGCAGCCTCGGAGATCAGCCCCAGCATTTT	CASSLGDQPQHF
TRBV4-2	TRBD1	many	TRBJ2-4	TGTGCCAGCAGCCCTCAGACAGGGACGGCCAAAAACATTCAGTACTTC	CASSPQTGTAKNIQYF
TRBV12-3/TRBV12-4	.	.	TRBJ2-7	TGTGCCAGCAGTTTAAAAGCAGGGAAACACGAGCAGTACTTC	CASSLKAGKHEQYF
TRBV11-2	TRBD1	.	TRBJ1-3	TGTGCCAGCAGCCTCGCATCGGACAGGGGATACTTAAACACCATATATTTT	CASSLASDRGYLNTIYF
TRBV7-9	.	.	TRBJ2-2	TGTGCCAGCAGCCCATGGAGGGCGGGGAACACCGGGGAGCTGTTTTTT	CASSPWRAGNTGELFF
TRBV7-9	TRBD1	.	TRBJ2-2	TGTGCCAGCAGCTCCACAGGGGGTCAGGGGGAGCTGTTTTTT	CASSSTGGQGELFF
TRBV7-3	.	.	TRBJ2-1	TGTGCCAGCAGCTTAATGTTTCAGAGCTCCTACAATGAGCAGTTCTTC	CASSLMFQSSYNEQFF
TRBV5-1	TRBD2	.	TRBJ2-3	TGCGCCAGCAGCTTGCCTAGCGGGGGACGCACAGATACACAGTATTTT	CASSLPSGGRTDTQYF
TRBV7-8	TRBD1	few	TRBJ1-4	TGTGCCGGCAGCTTAAACGCTGGGACAGTTAATGAAAAACTGTTTTTT	CAGSLNAGTVNEKLFF
TRBV4-3	.	few	TRBJ2-5	TGCGCCAGCAGCCAAGATATCGGCAGCGAAGAGACCCAGTACTTC	CASSQDIGSEETQYF
TRBV4-2	.	few	TRBJ1-1	TGTGCCAGCAGCCAAGAGGGGGGTAAAGACAGGTCTAAAGCTTTCTTT	CASSQEGGKDRSKAFF
TRBV2	.	few	TRBJ1-2	TGTGCCAGCAGTGATCAAGGGATCTATGGCTACACCTTC	CASSDQGIYGYTF
TRBV2	.	few	TRBJ1-2	TGTGCCAGCAGTGATCCCGGGAACTATGGCTACACCTTC	CASSDPGNYGYTF
TRBV7-9	.	.	TRBJ2-2	TGTGCCAGCAGCTTAACGCGTGCAGGGGCCGGTGGGGAGCTGTTTTTT	CASSLTRAGAGGELFF
TRBV28	TRBD1	few	TRBJ2-6	TGTGCCAGCAGTCCCCATGGACAGGGGGCGGCTGGGGCCAACGTCCTGACTTTC	CASSPHGQGAAGANVLTF
TRBV6-2/TRBV6-3	TRBD1	.	TRBJ2-5	TGTGCCAGCAGCCCTCCGACAGGGGGGTACGAGACCCAGTACTTC	CASSPPTGGYETQYF
TRBV7-9	TRBD1	many	TRBJ1-2	TGTGCCAGCAGCGGCTCCGGGACAGGGGAATATGGCTACACCTTC	CASSGSGTGEYGYTF
TRBV5-1	.	few	TRBJ2-7	TGCGCCAGCAGCTTGGAAGCAGGCTACGAGCAGTACTTC	CASSLEAGYEQYF
TRBV7-2	.	few	TRBJ2-7	TGTGCCAGCAGCTCCGATAGCGAGGGTACCTACGAGCAGTACTTC	CASSSDSEGTYEQYF
TRBV4-3	.	few	TRBJ2-7	TGCGCCAGCAGCCAAGACCGGACTATCAACGAGCAGTACTTC	CASSQDRTINEQYF
TRBV20-1	TRBD2	.	TRBJ2-1	TGCAGTGCTAGGCCATCTAGCGGGGGGGCGATTGAGCAGTTCTTC	CSARPSSGGAIEQFF
TRBV6-1	TRBD1	.	TRBJ2-7	TGTGCCAGCAGTCCCCACAGGACAGGAGCCTTTAGACGCGAGCAGTACTTC	CASSPHRTGAFRREQYF
TRBV3-1	.	few	TRBJ1-4	TGTGCCAGCAGCCAAGGGTTTCGGGGCAAGAATGAAAAACTGTTTTTT	CASSQGFRGKNEKLFF
TRBV2	TRBD1	few	TRBJ1-1	TGTGCCAGCATTTACGACAGGGTTGGCACTGAAGCTTTCTTT	CASIYDRVGTEAFF
TRBV9	TRBD1	few	TRBJ2-5	TGTGCCAGCAGCCCTGACAGGGGCCCCCAACAAGAGACCCAGTACTTC	CASSPDRGPQQETQYF
TRBV7-2	.	.	TRBJ1-5	TGTGCCAGCAGCCAAATGGCACAGGGCAGGCAGCCCCAGCATTTT	CASSQMAQGRQPQHF
TRBV29-1	TRBD2	few	TRBJ2-3	TGCAGCGTTGAAAGAGCGGGGGTTCGGGATACGCAGTATTTT	CSVERAGVRDTQYF
TRBV5-1	.	many	TRBJ2-5	TGCGCCAGCAGCCCGTCCGGGACCTTAGGGGGGACCCAGTACTTC	CASSPSGTLGGTQYF
TRBV4-3	TRBD2	.	TRBJ2-3	TGCGCCAGCAGCCAAGTAGCGGGGGGGCAAGATACGCAGTATTTT	CASSQVAGGQDTQYF
TRBV7-7	.	many	TRBJ2-5	TGTGCTAGCAGTGGGGGAATCCAAGAGACCCAGTACTTC	CASSGGIQETQYF
TRBV25-1	.	few	TRBJ2-1	TGTGCCAGCAGTGCAGCGCCGGGGGAGTGGGGGGCCGGTAATGAGCAGTTCTTC	CASSAAPGEWGAGNEQFF
TRBV2	.	.	TRBJ1-4	TGTGCCAGCAGTGACAGCACAGCTTGGGAAAAACTGTTTTTT	CASSDSTAWEKLFF
TRBV7-2	.	.	TRBJ1-2	TGTGCCAGCAGCAATGGACGGAACCTCTATGGCTACACCTTC	CASSNGRNLYGYTF
TRBV25-1	TRBD2	few	TRBJ2-2	TGTGCCAGCACGCGGGGGGGCGTTGCCGGGGAGCTGTTTTTT	CASTRGGVAGELFF
TRBV20-1	.	.	TRBJ2-3	TGCAGTGCTAGAAAGTCTTTAGATACGCAGTATTTT	CSARKSLDTQYF
TRBV10-3	.	.	TRBJ1-2	TGTGCCATCAGCAAGGCAGGGGATAATTATGGCTACACCTTC	CAISKAGDNYGYTF
TRBV12-3/TRBV12-4	TRBD2	once	TRBJ2-1	TGTGCCAGCAGCGTCACTAGCGGGGGGGCCAATGAGCAGTTCTTC	CASSVTSGGANEQFF
TRBV6-5	.	.	TRBJ1-1	TGTGCCAGCAGTGCAGACGGGGGGAACACTGAAGCTTTCTTT	CASSADGGNTEAFF
TRBV3-1	TRBD1	.	TRBJ2-5	TGTGCCAGCAGCCAAGAGACAGGGTGGGAGACCCAGTACTTC	CASSQETGWETQYF
TRBV5-1	.	.	TRBJ1-4	TGCGCCAGCGGCTTCCGGGCGGATAATGAAAAACTGTTTTTT	CASGFRADNEKLFF
TRBV20-1	TRBD1	.	TRBJ1-2	TGCAGTGCTAGGCCGGGACAGGGTTATTATGGCTACACCTTC	CSARPGQGYYGYTF